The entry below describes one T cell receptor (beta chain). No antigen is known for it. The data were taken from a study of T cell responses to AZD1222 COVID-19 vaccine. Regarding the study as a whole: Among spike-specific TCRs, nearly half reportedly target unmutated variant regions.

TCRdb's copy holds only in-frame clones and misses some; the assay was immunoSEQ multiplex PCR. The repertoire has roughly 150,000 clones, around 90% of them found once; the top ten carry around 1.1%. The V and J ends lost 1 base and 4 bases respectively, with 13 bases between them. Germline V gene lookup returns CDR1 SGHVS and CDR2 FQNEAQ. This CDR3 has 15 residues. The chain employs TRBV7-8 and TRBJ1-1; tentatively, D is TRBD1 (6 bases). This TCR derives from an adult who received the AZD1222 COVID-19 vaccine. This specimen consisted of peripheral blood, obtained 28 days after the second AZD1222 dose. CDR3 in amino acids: CASSLGGHPITEAFF. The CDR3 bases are TGTGCCAGCAGCTTAGGGGGACACCCGATCACTGAAGCTTTCTTT.